The 30 T cell receptor beta chains in this list originate from one sample, sequenced in a study of identifying expanded T cells in peripheral blood. The method was immunoSEQ multiplex PCR; TCRdb's version includes in-frame clones alone and lacks a portion of them. This sample has about 80,000 clones; about 88% occur once, and the top ten carry roughly 19%. Sequencing input: blood. The origin of the receptors is a person between 18 and 69 years old in good health.

The CDR3 is CASSLEGGRGSSPLHF. In DNA, the CDR3 is TGTGCCAGCAGCTTAGAGGGGGGGCGCGGGAGTTCACCCCTCCACTTT. The rearrangement joins TRBV7-2 to TRBJ1-6; maybe TRBD1 (6 bases). The ends were cut back, 1 base at V and 9 bases at J, with 16 bases in the middle. CDR1 and CDR2 from the germline V gene are SGHTA and FQGNSA. This CDR3 spans 16 amino acids.

This clone was counted once. The rearrangement links TRBV11-2 to TRBJ2-7, with a tentative D call TRBD2 (6 bases). Germline values: CDR1 SGHAT, CDR2 FQNNGV. With 3 bases removed from V and 3 bases from J, the gap between germline ends came to 15 bases. The CDR3 runs to 15 residues. In DNA, the CDR3 is TGTGCCAGCAGCTTGGGCTCGGGACTCTTCTACGAGCAGTACTTC. Its protein product is CASSLGSGLFYEQYF.

This clone was recorded only once. The rearrangement links TRBV18 to TRBJ2-1; 11 positions match TRBD1. Trimming cost V 3 bases and J 8 bases; bases outside gene matches: 6. Looked up from germline, CDR1 is KGHSH and CDR2 is LQKENI. CDR3 length equals 15 residues. Here the CDR3 DNA reads TGTGCCAGCTCACCCCCGGGACAGGGGGTCCATGAGCAGTTCTTC. Translation gives CASSPPGQGVHEQFF.

This clone was seen only once. The chain uses TRBV4-3 and TRBJ1-1; perhaps TRBD1 as D (6 bases). Trimming pared 0 bases from V and 4 bases from J, leaving 12 bases between. Germline CDR1 is LGHNA and CDR2 is YSLEER. The CDR3 covers 15 residues. CDR3 nucleotides: TGCGCCAGCAGCCAAGATCGGGGGCTCAGCACTGAAGCTTTCTTT. Amino acid sequence: CASSQDRGLSTEAFF.

The gene calls are TRBV6-6 and TRBJ2-1; 10 bases are shared with TRBD1. This CDR3 spans 15 amino acids. The J segment lost 7 bases and the V segment lost 6 bases, leaving 9 bases of the junction unmatched. Germline V lookup: CDR1 MNHNY, CDR2 SVGAGI (reference sequence). The CDR3 DNA reads as TGTGCCAGCAGAAATCCCGGGACAGGGGAAAATGAGCAGTTCTTC. Encoded protein: CASRNPGTGENEQFF.

The gene calls are TRBV5-1 and TRBJ2-7; TRBD2 agrees at 7 bases. Germline CDR1 SGHRS, CDR2 YFSETQ. J was trimmed by 2 bases and V by 3 bases; bases with no gene match: 14. This CDR3 contains 17 residues. DNA for the CDR3: TGCGCCAGCAGCTACAAAAGCCGGGACTATCAACCCTACGAGCAGTACTTC. Translating it yields CASSYKSRDYQPYEQYF. Complete variable domain (other parts from reference TRBV5-1 and TRBJ2-7): KAGVTQTPRYLIKTRGQQVTLSCSPISGHRSVSWYQQTPGQGLQFLFEYFSETQRNKGNFPGRFSGRQFSNSRSEMNVSTLELGDSALYLCASSYKSRDYQPYEQYFGPGTRLTVT.

This chain links TRBV4-3 with TRBJ2-1; 12 nucleotides align to TRBD1. The J segment lost 3 bases and the V segment lost 0 bases, leaving 15 bases of the junction unmatched. The CDR3 is 21 amino acids. Germline CDR1 is LGHNA and CDR2 is YSLEER. The CDR3 DNA follows: TGCGCCAGCAGCCAAGAACAGTCCGGGACAGGGGGCCCCCACATCTACAATGAGCAGTTCTTC. Protein: CASSQEQSGTGGPHIYNEQFF.

The chain has TRBV18 and TRBJ2-3; TRBD1 matches at 8 bases. The V gene's germline CDR1 is KGHSH and CDR2 LQKENI. This CDR3 comprises 15 residues. The V gene end was trimmed by 2 bases and the J gene end by 3 bases; junction bases not matched to a gene: 4. DNA of the CDR3: TGTGCCAGCTCACCAAGGGACAGGCGGACAGATACGCAGTATTTT. This codes for CASSPRDRRTDTQYF.

This chain joins TRBV27 and TRBJ2-7; D is ambiguous. Trimming cost V 2 bases and J 3 bases, with 8 bases left between them. Germline V gives CDR1 MNHEY, CDR2 SMNVEV (reference sequence). The CDR3 runs to 13 residues. The CDR3 is CASSLGSGYEQYF. The CDR3 coding sequence is TGTGCCAGCAGTTTAGGGTCCGGCTACGAGCAGTACTTC.

The chain links TRBV6-5 to TRBJ2-4, with 10 bases lining up with TRBD2. The CDR3 is 15 residues long. Germline V gene lookup returns CDR1 MNHEY and CDR2 SVGAGI. With 4 bases clipped from V and 5 bases from J, the junction kept 5 bases outside the gene matches. Here the CDR3 reads CASSSLTSGENIQYF. The CDR3 coding sequence is TGTGCCAGCAGTTCCTTAACTAGCGGGGAAAACATTCAGTACTTC.

This chain joins TRBV9 and TRBJ2-5; D is possibly TRBD2 (6 bases). Germline assignment: CDR1 SGDLS and CDR2 YYNGEE. Trimming shortened V by 1 base and J by 1 base, and 14 bases separated the two germline ends. The CDR3 spans 16 residues. Here the CDR3 reads CASSVLPLAGQETQYF. In DNA, the CDR3 is TGTGCCAGCAGCGTACTCCCACTAGCTGGCCAAGAGACCCAGTACTTC. Together with reference TRBV9 and TRBJ2-5, the CDR3 gives the full variable domain: DSGVTQTPKHLITATGQRVTLRCSPRSGDLSVYWYQQSLDQGLQFLIQYYNGEERAKGNILERFSAQQFPDLHSELNLSSLELGDSALYFCASSVLPLAGQETQYFGPGTRLLVL.

The CDR3 region has the DNA TGTGCCAGCAGCTTGTCGGGGACCCAGTACTTC. This sequence encodes CASSLSGTQYF. J is TRBJ2-5 and V is TRBV11-2; no reliable D call. Trimming shortened V by 3 bases and J by 7 bases, and 6 bases separated the two germline ends. CDR1 and CDR2 from the germline V gene are SGHAT and FQNNGV. The CDR3 consists of 11 residues.

The V and J genes are TRBV19 and TRBJ1-2; TRBD1 agrees at 7 bases. Germline assignment: CDR1 LNHDA and CDR2 SQIVND (reference sequence). Losses at the gene ends were 5 bases for V and 6 bases for J; bases not matched to a gene: 3. This CDR3 is 12 amino acids long. This CDR3 reads CASSLGGDGYTF. The CDR3 DNA sequence: TGTGCCAGTAGTTTAGGGGGCGATGGCTACACCTTC.

In its sample, this clone was seen a few times. V usage is TRBV5-4 and J usage is TRBJ1-3; no clear D. The CDR3 runs 15 residues. V lost 2 bases and J lost 2, with 11 bases in between. Germline V lookup: CDR1 SGHNT, CDR2 YYREEE (reference sequence). The CDR3, as DNA: TGTGCCAGCAGCTTCGGGTGGGGAACTGGAAACACCATATATTTT. It encodes CASSFGWGTGNTIYF.

The genes are TRBV6-6 and TRBJ1-1; D call uncertain. The V and J ends lost 2 bases and 7 bases respectively, with 11 bases between them. This CDR3 is built from 13 residues. Germline-derived CDR1 and CDR2 are MNHNY and SVGAGI (reference sequence). CDR3 in amino acids: CASSYVSRDEAFF. CDR3 in DNA: TGTGCCAGCAGTTACGTTTCAAGAGATGAAGCTTTCTTT.

This clone was seen more than once but under ten times. The genes are TRBV7-9 and TRBJ1-2; no clear D. The CDR3 is 15 amino acids. Germline V gene data show CDR1 as SEHNR and CDR2 as FQNEAQ (reference sequence). V was shortened by 4 bases and J by 3 bases, with 15 bases between the two germline ends. The CDR3 is CASSSPREAYYGYTF. The CDR3 DNA sequence: TGTGCCAGCAGCTCACCCCGGGAGGCTTACTATGGCTACACCTTC.

The V call is TRBV6-5, the J call TRBJ2-1; the D is unclear. This CDR3 spans 11 amino acids. V gave up 2 bases and J gave up 10 bases, with 6 bases separating them. CDR1 is MNHEY, CDR2 SVGAGI, per germline. CDR3: CASSYRFEQFF. CDR3 nucleotides: TGTGCCAGCAGTTACAGGTTCGAGCAGTTCTTC.

J is TRBJ2-2 and V is TRBV6-1, with a weak D call TRBD1 (6 bases). The V end was cut by 8 bases, the J end by 1 base, with 14 bases between. The CDR3 contains 15 residues. Germline V gives CDR1 MNHNS, CDR2 SASEGT. Written as DNA, the CDR3 is TGTGCCAGCGATCTCCTGGGACAGAACACCGGGGAGCTGTTTTTT. Translating gives CASDLLGQNTGELFF.

CDR3 sequence reads: CASSYQKGSSYEQYF. CDR3 nucleotide sequence: TGTGCCAGCAGTTACCAAAAGGGAAGCTCCTACGAGCAGTACTTC. The chain employs TRBV6-5 and TRBJ2-7; D is unclear. CDR3 length: 15 amino acids. Germline V gives CDR1 MNHEY, CDR2 SVGAGI. The V end lost 2 bases, the J end lost 0 bases, and 11 bases lay between the germline ends.

This clone was found once. V gene TRBV7-8 combines with J gene TRBJ2-7; possibly TRBD1 or TRBD2 for D (6 bases each). CDR1 is SGHVS, CDR2 FQNEAQ, per germline. Trimming removed 1 base from V and 5 bases from J, with 18 bases in between. This CDR3 is built from 16 residues. The CDR3 reads CASSLVWGAYLNEQYF. Here the CDR3 DNA reads TGTGCCAGCAGCTTAGTCTGGGGGGCATACTTAAACGAGCAGTACTTC.

This clone appeared a few times. The junction departs from germline at one end; a sequencing error may be responsible. The V and J genes are TRBV19 and TRBJ1-1; 7 positions match TRBD1. Germline V gives CDR1 LNHDA, CDR2 SQIVND (reference sequence). This CDR3 spans 16 amino acids. CDR3 region: CASSPETGTMNTEAFF. The CDR3 nucleotides read TGTGCCAGTAGTCCCGAGACAGGGACTATGAATACTGAAGCTTTCTTT.

V usage is TRBV9 and J usage is TRBJ2-3; D is unclear. V shed 0 bases and J shed 0 bases, with 14 bases lying between them. Germline CDR1 reads SGDLS; CDR2 reads YYNGEE. This CDR3 comprises 17 residues. In nucleotides, the CDR3 is TGTGCCAGCAGCGTAGATCATCTGGCAGCTAGCACAGATACGCAGTATTTT. This gives the protein CASSVDHLAASTDTQYF.

This chain uses TRBV5-1 with TRBJ2-2, with TRBD2 matching 13 bases. The J segment lost 3 bases and the V segment lost 4 bases, leaving 3 bases of the junction unmatched. Germline values: CDR1 SGHRS, CDR2 YFSETQ. The CDR3 runs 16 residues. The CDR3 DNA is TGCGCCAGCAGCGGACTAGCGGGGGACCACACCGGGGAGCTGTTTTTT. Its translation: CASSGLAGDHTGELFF.

This clone was detected only once. V gene TRBV18 combines with J gene TRBJ1-3; no clear D. The CDR3 has 17 amino acids. Germline-derived CDR1 and CDR2 are KGHSH and LQKENI. V was pared by 2 bases and J by 0 bases, with 14 bases between. The DNA for the CDR3 is TGTGCCAGCTCACCAACCGACTCAAGACTCTCTGGAAACACCATATATTTT. This codes for CASSPTDSRLSGNTIYF.

This chain connects TRBV30 to TRBJ1-2; possible D gene TRBD1, 5 bases. V shed 2 bases and J shed 2 bases, with 15 bases lying between them. From germline, CDR1 is GTSNPN and CDR2 SVGIG (reference sequence). The CDR3 spans 15 residues. The CDR3 coding sequence is TGTGCCTGGAGTTTCCCGGACCGGGGGAACTATGGCTACACCTTC. Amino acid sequence: CAWSFPDRGNYGYTF. Drawing the rest from reference TRBV30 and TRBJ1-2, the complete variable domain is SQTIHQWPATLVQPVGSPLSLECTVEGTSNPNLYWYRQAAGRGLQLLFYSVGIGQISSEVPQNLSASRPQDRQFILSSKKLLLSDSGFYLCAWSFPDRGNYGYTFGSGTRLTVV.

The chain combines TRBV28 with TRBJ2-6; D is ambiguous. V lost 2 bases and J lost 4, with 12 bases in between. The germline V gene encodes CDR1 MDHEN and CDR2 SYDVKM. The CDR3 spans 16 residues. In DNA, the CDR3 is TGTGCCAGCAGTTTAGGAGTCTCGGGCGGGGCCAACGTCCTGACTTTC. As protein: CASSLGVSGGANVLTF.

The chain uses TRBV7-9 and TRBJ2-7; unclear D gene. V shed 2 bases and J shed 1 base, with 9 bases lying between them. Germline CDR1 reads SEHNR; CDR2 reads FQNEAQ (reference sequence). The CDR3 spans 14 residues. CDR3 nucleotides: TGTGCCAGCAGCTTACTGGTATCATCCTACGAGCAGTACTTC. Translation gives CASSLLVSSYEQYF.

This chain connects TRBV2 to TRBJ2-3, with 7 bases aligning to TRBD1. V shed 6 bases and J 2 bases; nucleotides not matched to a gene: 8. CDR1 is SNHLY, CDR2 FYNNEI, per germline. This CDR3 is 15 amino acids long. The CDR3 bases are TGTGCCAGCAGACCCCGACAGGGTTTCACAGATACGCAGTATTTT. Translation gives CASRPRQGFTDTQYF.

Turning to this clone: Additional DNA sequences in this sample encode the identical CDR3. This chain uses TRBV18 with TRBJ1-1; TRBD1 is a possible D gene (5 bases). The V end lost 3 bases, the J end lost 3 bases, and 11 bases lay between the germline ends. The CDR3 contains 14 residues. The germline gives CDR1 KGHSH, CDR2 LQKENI. The CDR3 reads CASSPQGGDTEAFF. For the CDR3, the DNA is TGTGCCAGCTCACCCCAGGGAGGGGACACTGAAGCTTTCTTT.

The chain joins TRBV6-1 to TRBJ2-5; 8 nucleotides match TRBD2. With V trimmed by 3 bases and J by 4 bases, 7 bases remained unmatched. The CDR3 has 15 residues. Germline V CDR1 and CDR2: MNHNS, SASEGT. CDR3 in amino acids: CASSESGTSRETQYF. As DNA, the CDR3 is TGTGCCAGCAGTGAGTCCGGGACTAGTCGAGAGACCCAGTACTTC.